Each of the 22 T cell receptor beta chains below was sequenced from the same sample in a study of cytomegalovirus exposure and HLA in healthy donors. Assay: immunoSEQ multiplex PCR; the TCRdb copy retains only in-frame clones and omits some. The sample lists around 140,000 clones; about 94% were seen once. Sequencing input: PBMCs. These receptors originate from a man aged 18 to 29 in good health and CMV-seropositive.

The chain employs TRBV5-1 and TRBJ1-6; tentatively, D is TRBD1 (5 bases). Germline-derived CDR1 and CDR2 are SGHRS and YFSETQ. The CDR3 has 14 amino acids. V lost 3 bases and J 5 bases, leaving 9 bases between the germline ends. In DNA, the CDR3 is TGCGCCAGCAGCTCCGGGACTCATAATTCACCCCTCCACTTT. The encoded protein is CASSSGTHNSPLHF.

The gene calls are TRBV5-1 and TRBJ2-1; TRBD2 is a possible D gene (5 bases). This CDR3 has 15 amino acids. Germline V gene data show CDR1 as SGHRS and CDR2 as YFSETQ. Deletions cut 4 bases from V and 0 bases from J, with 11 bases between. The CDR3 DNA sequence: TGCGCCAGCAGCCGAGGACTCAGCTCCTACAATGAGCAGTTCTTC. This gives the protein CASSRGLSSYNEQFF.

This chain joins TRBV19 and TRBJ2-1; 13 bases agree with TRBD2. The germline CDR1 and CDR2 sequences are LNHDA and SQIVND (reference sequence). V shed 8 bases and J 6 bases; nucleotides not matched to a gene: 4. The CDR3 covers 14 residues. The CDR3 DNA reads TGTGCCAGTTCACTAGCGGGAGGGATCAATGAGCAGTTCTTC. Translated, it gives CASSLAGGINEQFF.

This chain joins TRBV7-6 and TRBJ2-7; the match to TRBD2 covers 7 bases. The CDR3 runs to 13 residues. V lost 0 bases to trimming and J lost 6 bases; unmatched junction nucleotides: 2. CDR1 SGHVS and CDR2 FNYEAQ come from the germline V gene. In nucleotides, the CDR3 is TGTGCCAGCAGCTTAGCGGGAGGGATCGAGCAGTACTTC. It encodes CASSLAGGIEQYF.

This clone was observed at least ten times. The CDR3 here is CATSRDRGGANVLTF. The CDR3, as DNA: TGTGCCACCAGCAGAGACAGGGGTGGGGCCAACGTCCTGACTTTC. This sequence joins TRBV15 and TRBJ2-6; possible D gene TRBD1, 6 bases. Trimming removed 0 bases from V and 3 bases from J, with 6 bases in between. The length of the CDR3 is 15 residues. Looked up from germline, CDR1 is LNHNV and CDR2 is YYDKDF (reference sequence).

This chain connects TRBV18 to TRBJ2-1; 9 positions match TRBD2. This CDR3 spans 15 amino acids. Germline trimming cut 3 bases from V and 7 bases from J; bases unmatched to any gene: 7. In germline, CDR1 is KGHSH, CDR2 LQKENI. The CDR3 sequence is CASSPRGTSQNEQFF. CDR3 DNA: TGTGCCAGCTCACCCCGAGGGACTAGCCAGAATGAGCAGTTCTTC.

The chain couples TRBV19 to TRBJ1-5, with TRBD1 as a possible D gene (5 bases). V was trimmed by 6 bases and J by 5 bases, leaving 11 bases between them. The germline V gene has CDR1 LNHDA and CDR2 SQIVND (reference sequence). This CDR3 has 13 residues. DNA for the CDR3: TGTGCCAGTAGAGGCAGGGTGCATCAGCCCCAGCATTTT. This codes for CASRGRVHQPQHF.

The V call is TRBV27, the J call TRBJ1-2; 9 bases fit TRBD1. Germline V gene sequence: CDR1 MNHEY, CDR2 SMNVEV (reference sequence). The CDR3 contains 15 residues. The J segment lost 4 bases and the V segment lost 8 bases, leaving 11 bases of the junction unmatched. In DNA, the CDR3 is TGTGCCAGCGGTATTACAGGGGGCACGGGCTATGGCTACACCTTC. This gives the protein CASGITGGTGYGYTF.

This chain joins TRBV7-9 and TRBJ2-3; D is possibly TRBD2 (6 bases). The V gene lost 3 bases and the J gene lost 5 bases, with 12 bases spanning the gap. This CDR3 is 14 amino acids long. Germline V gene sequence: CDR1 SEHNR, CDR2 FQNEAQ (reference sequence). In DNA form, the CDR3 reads TGTGCCAGCAGCTTTCCCCGGGAGCAAGATACGCAGTATTTT. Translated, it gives CASSFPREQDTQYF.

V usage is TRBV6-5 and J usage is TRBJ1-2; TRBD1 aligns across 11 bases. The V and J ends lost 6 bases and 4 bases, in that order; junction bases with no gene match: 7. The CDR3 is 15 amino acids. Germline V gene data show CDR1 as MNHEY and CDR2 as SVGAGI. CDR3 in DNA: TGTGCCAGCAGGCTCGGACAGGGGGCCAGCTATGGCTACACCTTC. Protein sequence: CASRLGQGASYGYTF.

The CDR3 region is CASSEMGRSGANVLTF. The CDR3 DNA reads as TGTGCCAGCAGTGAAATGGGGCGCTCTGGGGCCAACGTCCTGACTTTC. V and J are TRBV25-1 and TRBJ2-6; tentatively, D is TRBD1 (5 bases). CDR1 and CDR2 from the germline V gene are MGHDK and SYGVNS. CDR3 length equals 16 residues. The V gene lost 2 bases and the J gene lost 0 bases, with 8 bases spanning the gap.

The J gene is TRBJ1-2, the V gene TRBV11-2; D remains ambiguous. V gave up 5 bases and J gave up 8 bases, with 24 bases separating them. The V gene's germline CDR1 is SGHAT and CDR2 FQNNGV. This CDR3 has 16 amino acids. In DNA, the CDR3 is TGTGCCAGCAGCCCACTACGCTTGGACCCAGGAGGGGGCTACACCTTC. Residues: CASSPLRLDPGGGYTF. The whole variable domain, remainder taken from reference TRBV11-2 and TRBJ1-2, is EAGVAQSPRYKIIEKRQSVAFWCNPISGHATLYWYQQILGQGPKLLIQFQNNGVVDDSQLPKDRFSAERLKGVDSTLKIQPAKLEDSAVYLCASSPLRLDPGGGYTFGSGTRLTVV.

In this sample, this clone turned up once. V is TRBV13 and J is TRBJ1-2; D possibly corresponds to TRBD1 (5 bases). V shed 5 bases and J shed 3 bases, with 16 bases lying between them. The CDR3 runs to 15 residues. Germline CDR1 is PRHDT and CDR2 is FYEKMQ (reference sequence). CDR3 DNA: TGTGCCAGCAGCCCCTCGGAGGGACTTCACTATGGCTACACCTTC. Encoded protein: CASSPSEGLHYGYTF.

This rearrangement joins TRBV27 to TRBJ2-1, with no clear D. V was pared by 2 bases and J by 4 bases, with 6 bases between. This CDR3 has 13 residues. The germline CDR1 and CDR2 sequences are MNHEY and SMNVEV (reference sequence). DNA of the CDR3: TGTGCCAGCAGTTTAAATCGGTACAATGAGCAGTTCTTC. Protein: CASSLNRYNEQFF.

DNA for the CDR3: TGCAGCGTCAAGAGGGATACGCAGTATTTT. Residues: CSVKRDTQYF. The chain couples TRBV29-1 to TRBJ2-3; D remains unclear. Germline CDR1 reads SQVTM; CDR2 reads ANQGSEA. CDR3 length equals 10 residues. Trimming stripped 6 bases from V and 6 bases from J, with 7 bases between.

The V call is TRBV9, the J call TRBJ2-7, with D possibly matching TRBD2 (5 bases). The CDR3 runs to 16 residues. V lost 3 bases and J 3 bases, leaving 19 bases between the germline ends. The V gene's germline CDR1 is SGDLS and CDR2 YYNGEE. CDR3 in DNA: TGTGCCAGCAGCGAAAATCTCCTAGTTGGGAGCTACGAGCAGTACTTC. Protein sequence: CASSENLLVGSYEQYF.

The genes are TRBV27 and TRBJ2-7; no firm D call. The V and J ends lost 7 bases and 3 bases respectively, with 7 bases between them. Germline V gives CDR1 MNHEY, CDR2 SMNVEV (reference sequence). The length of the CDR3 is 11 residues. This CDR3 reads CASTFCYEQYF. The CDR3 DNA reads TGTGCCAGCACCTTCTGCTACGAGCAGTACTTC.

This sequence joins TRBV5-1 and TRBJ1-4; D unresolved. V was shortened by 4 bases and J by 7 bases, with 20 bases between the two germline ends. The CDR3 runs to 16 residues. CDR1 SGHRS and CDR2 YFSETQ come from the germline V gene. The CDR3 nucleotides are TGCGCCAGCAGCCCCTCGTTAGGCGGGGTTAGTGAAAAACTGTTTTTT. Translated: CASSPSLGGVSEKLFF. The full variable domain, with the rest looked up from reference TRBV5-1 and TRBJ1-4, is KAGVTQTPRYLIKTRGQQVTLSCSPISGHRSVSWYQQTPGQGLQFLFEYFSETQRNKGNFPGRFSGRQFSNSRSEMNVSTLELGDSALYLCASSPSLGGVSEKLFFGSGTQLSVL.

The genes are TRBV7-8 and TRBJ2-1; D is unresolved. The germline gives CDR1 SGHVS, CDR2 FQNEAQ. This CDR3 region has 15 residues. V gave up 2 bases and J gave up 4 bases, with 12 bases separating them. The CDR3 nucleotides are TGTGCCAGCAGCTTACCAGGTTCGGCTTACAATGAGCAGTTCTTC. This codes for CASSLPGSAYNEQFF.

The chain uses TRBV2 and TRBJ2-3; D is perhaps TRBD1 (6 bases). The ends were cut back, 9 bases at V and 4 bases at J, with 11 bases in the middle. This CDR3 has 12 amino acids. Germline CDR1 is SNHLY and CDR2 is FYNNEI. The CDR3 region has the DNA TGTGCCAGTGAGGGGGTGGCAGATACGCAGTATTTT. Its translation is CASEGVADTQYF.

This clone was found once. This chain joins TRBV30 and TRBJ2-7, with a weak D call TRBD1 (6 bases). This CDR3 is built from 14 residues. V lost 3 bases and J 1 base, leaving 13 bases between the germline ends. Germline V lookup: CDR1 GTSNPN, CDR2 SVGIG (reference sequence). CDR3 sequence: CAWRSYRVSYEQYF. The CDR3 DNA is TGTGCCTGGAGATCATACAGGGTTTCCTACGAGCAGTACTTC.

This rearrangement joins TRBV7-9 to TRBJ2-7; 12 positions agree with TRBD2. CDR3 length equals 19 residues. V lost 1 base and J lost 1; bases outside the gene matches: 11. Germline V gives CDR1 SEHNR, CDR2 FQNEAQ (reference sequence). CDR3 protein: CASSLVIPGTSGSSYEQYF. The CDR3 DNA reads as TGTGCCAGCAGCTTAGTTATCCCGGGGACTAGCGGGTCATCCTACGAGCAGTACTTC.